The clone carrying this TCR beta chain is a singleton in its sample. Per the authors' pipeline: Amplified reference gene primers provided the basis for estimating nucleated cell counts. Sequencing used immunoSEQ multiplex PCR; TCRdb keeps in-frame clones, though not all of them. The V and J calls and clone size are taken from that table; D and trimming were inferred from the DNA. The sample gives 60,000 to 70,000 clones, about 86% of which show up once; around 1.4% is in the top ten. This entry is derived from a study of blood T cell repertoires in COVID-19. Turning to the study itself: COVID-19 samples, acute and convalescent, were from the United States, Italy and Spain. PBMCs, B-cell-depleted T cells, or T cells were the source of the cDNA or gDNA that made up the material.

Input material: peripheral blood. The origin of this receptor is a woman aged 55-69 years with acute or convalescent COVID-19.

In DNA, the CDR3 is TGTGCCAGCAGCCTTGGACCCGACAGAGGTCAGCCCCAGCATTTT. It is translated as CASSLGPDRGQPQHF. J is TRBJ1-5 and V is TRBV3-1 (or the pseudogene TRBV3-2); maybe TRBD1 (5 bases). Germline CDR1 is LGHDT and CDR2 is YNNKEL (reference sequence). With 4 bases removed from V and 6 bases from J, the gap between germline ends came to 16 bases. The CDR3 has 15 amino acids.